These 9 T cell receptor beta chains came from one sample sequenced in a study of graft-versus-host responses after intestinal transplantation. TCRdb's table, derived via immunoSEQ multiplex PCR, lists solely in-frame clones and lacks some. Of approximately 90,000 clones in the sample, approximately 80% were seen once. Their antigens remain unidentified. The input for sequencing was unstimulated CD4+ T cells sorted from spleen or lymph node cells, taken before intestinal transplant. The receptors here all came from a human donor who received an intestinal transplant.

The rearrangement joins TRBV7-9 to TRBJ2-7, with 10 bases fitting TRBD1. With 3 bases clipped from V and 5 bases from J, the junction kept 13 bases outside the gene matches. Germline V CDR1 and CDR2: SEHNR, FQNEAQ (reference sequence). The CDR3 loop spans 17 amino acids. DNA of the CDR3: TGTGCCAGCAGCTTCGGGACAGGGGCCTACCGGGCCCACGAGCAGTACTTC. This encodes CASSFGTGAYRAHEQYF.

The chain combines TRBV27 with TRBJ2-1; 12 nucleotides match TRBD1. Looked up from germline, CDR1 is MNHEY and CDR2 is SMNVEV (reference sequence). V was pared by 6 bases and J by 6 bases, with 3 bases of the junction left unmatched. CDR3 size: 14 residues. CDR3 sequence: CASRGTGGFNEQFF. The CDR3 DNA sequence: TGTGCCAGCAGGGGGACAGGGGGCTTCAATGAGCAGTTCTTC.

In DNA, the CDR3 is TGCGCCAGCAGCCGGTCGACACGTGCAACTAATGAAAAACTGTTTTTT. This encodes CASSRSTRATNEKLFF. The chain employs TRBV4-1 and TRBJ1-4; no reliable D call. This CDR3 region has 16 residues. Deletions cut 4 bases from V and 0 bases from J, with 12 bases between. CDR1 is MGHRA, CDR2 YSYEKL, per germline.

The sample holds a few counts of this clone. This chain links TRBV7-9 with TRBJ2-3; possibly TRBD1 for D (6 bases). Germline V gene data show CDR1 as SEHNR and CDR2 as FQNEAQ (reference sequence). Deletions cut 11 bases from V and 6 bases from J, with 18 bases between. This CDR3 has 13 amino acids. Written as DNA, the CDR3 is TGTGCCCTTGGGGGCGAGACAAGGGATACGCAGTATTTT. This sequence encodes CALGGETRDTQYF.

The V call is TRBV4-1, the J call TRBJ2-2, with TRBD1 matching over 12 bases. Germline CDR1 is MGHRA and CDR2 is YSYEKL. The CDR3 contains 18 residues. Germline trimming cut 4 bases from V and 4 bases from J; bases unmatched to any gene: 10. CDR3 sequence reads: CASSPLRDRGQSTGELFF. CDR3 coding DNA: TGCGCCAGCAGCCCACTGAGGGACAGGGGGCAAAGCACCGGGGAGCTGTTTTTT.

The chain joins TRBV4-2 to TRBJ2-5; TRBD2 aligns across 11 bases. Germline CDR1 reads LGHNA; CDR2 reads YNFKEQ. V shed 0 bases and J 5 bases; nucleotides not matched to a gene: 8. The CDR3 runs 17 residues. In DNA, the CDR3 is TGTGCCAGCAGCCAAGAACTTAGCGGGAGGGGGATGGAGACCCAGTACTTC. This translates into CASSQELSGRGMETQYF.

This chain connects TRBV28 to TRBJ1-5, with a possible D match to TRBD1 (6 bases). The V gene lost 6 bases and the J gene lost 1 base, with 13 bases spanning the gap. The CDR3 consists of 15 residues. Per the germline V gene, CDR1 is MDHEN and CDR2 is SYDVKM. CDR3 sequence: CASRTTGISNQPQHF. In DNA, the CDR3 is TGTGCCAGCAGAACCACAGGGATAAGCAATCAGCCCCAGCATTTT.

This sequence joins TRBV5-1 and TRBJ1-1, with D perhaps TRBD1 (5 bases). CDR3 size: 14 residues. V was trimmed by 4 bases and J by 0 bases, leaving 10 bases between them. Germline CDR1 reads SGHRS; CDR2 reads YFSETQ. The CDR3 spells CASSKNRMNTEAFF. For the CDR3, the DNA is TGCGCCAGCAGCAAGAACAGGATGAACACTGAAGCTTTCTTT.

The chain recombines TRBV6-5 with TRBJ2-7; 7 bases match TRBD2. J gave up 6 bases and V 10 bases, and 6 bases lay outside the gene matches. CDR1 MNHEY and CDR2 SVGAGI come from the germline V gene. The CDR3 consists of 11 residues. This CDR3 reads CATREVGEQYF. The DNA for the CDR3 is TGTGCCACCCGGGAGGTCGGCGAGCAGTACTTC.